This passage covers 5 T cell receptor beta chains from one sample sequenced in a study of early stage breast cancer tumors. TCRdb's copy holds only in-frame clones and misses some; the assay was immunoSEQ multiplex PCR. There are 30,000 to 35,000 clones in the sample; roughly 80% occur only once, and 4% to 5% lies in the top ten. The sequenced material came from blood. Every receptor here comes from a person aged 40 to 50 with breast cancer.

The chain links TRBV11-3 to TRBJ2-7; tentative D call: TRBD2 (5 bases). The ends were cut back, 2 bases at V and 3 bases at J, with 11 bases in the middle. The length of the CDR3 is 14 residues. Germline V lookup: CDR1 SGHNT, CDR2 YENEEA. For the CDR3, the DNA is TGTGCCAGCAGCTTAAGTGGGAGTAGCTACGAGCAGTACTTC. Protein product: CASSLSGSSYEQYF.

The chain couples TRBV11-2 to TRBJ2-5, with D tentatively TRBD1 (6 bases). The germline gives CDR1 SGHAT, CDR2 FQNNGV. The length of the CDR3 is 11 residues. Deletions cut 4 bases from V and 12 bases from J, with 12 bases between. CDR3 in amino acids: CASSSSGTKYF. The CDR3 DNA reads TGTGCCAGCAGCTCGTCCGGGACAAAGTACTTC.

The chain uses TRBV4-3 and TRBJ2-7; D gene unclear. This CDR3 region has 16 residues. CDR1 and CDR2 from the germline V gene are LGHNA and YSLEER. Trimming pared 1 base from V and 4 bases from J, leaving 17 bases between. The CDR3 loop is CASSQGLAGKLYEQYF. The CDR3 DNA reads TGCGCCAGCAGCCAAGGTCTGGCAGGCAAACTTTACGAGCAGTACTTC.

This chain uses TRBV2 with TRBJ2-3, with D hard to call. Germline values: CDR1 SNHLY, CDR2 FYNNEI. This CDR3 is 15 amino acids long. Trimming stripped 6 bases from V and 5 bases from J, with 18 bases between. In nucleotides, the CDR3 is TGTGCCAGCAGCGGCCCAACCCCGACTTTAGATACGCAGTATTTT. Translating gives CASSGPTPTLDTQYF.

V and J are TRBV18 and TRBJ1-4; D remains unclear. Trimming stripped 8 bases from V and 4 bases from J, with 14 bases between. CDR1 and CDR2 (germline): KGHSH, LQKENI. This CDR3 has 14 amino acids. The CDR3 is CASRLRPGNEKLFF. In DNA form, the CDR3 reads TGTGCCAGCCGATTACGTCCCGGTAATGAAAAACTGTTTTTT.